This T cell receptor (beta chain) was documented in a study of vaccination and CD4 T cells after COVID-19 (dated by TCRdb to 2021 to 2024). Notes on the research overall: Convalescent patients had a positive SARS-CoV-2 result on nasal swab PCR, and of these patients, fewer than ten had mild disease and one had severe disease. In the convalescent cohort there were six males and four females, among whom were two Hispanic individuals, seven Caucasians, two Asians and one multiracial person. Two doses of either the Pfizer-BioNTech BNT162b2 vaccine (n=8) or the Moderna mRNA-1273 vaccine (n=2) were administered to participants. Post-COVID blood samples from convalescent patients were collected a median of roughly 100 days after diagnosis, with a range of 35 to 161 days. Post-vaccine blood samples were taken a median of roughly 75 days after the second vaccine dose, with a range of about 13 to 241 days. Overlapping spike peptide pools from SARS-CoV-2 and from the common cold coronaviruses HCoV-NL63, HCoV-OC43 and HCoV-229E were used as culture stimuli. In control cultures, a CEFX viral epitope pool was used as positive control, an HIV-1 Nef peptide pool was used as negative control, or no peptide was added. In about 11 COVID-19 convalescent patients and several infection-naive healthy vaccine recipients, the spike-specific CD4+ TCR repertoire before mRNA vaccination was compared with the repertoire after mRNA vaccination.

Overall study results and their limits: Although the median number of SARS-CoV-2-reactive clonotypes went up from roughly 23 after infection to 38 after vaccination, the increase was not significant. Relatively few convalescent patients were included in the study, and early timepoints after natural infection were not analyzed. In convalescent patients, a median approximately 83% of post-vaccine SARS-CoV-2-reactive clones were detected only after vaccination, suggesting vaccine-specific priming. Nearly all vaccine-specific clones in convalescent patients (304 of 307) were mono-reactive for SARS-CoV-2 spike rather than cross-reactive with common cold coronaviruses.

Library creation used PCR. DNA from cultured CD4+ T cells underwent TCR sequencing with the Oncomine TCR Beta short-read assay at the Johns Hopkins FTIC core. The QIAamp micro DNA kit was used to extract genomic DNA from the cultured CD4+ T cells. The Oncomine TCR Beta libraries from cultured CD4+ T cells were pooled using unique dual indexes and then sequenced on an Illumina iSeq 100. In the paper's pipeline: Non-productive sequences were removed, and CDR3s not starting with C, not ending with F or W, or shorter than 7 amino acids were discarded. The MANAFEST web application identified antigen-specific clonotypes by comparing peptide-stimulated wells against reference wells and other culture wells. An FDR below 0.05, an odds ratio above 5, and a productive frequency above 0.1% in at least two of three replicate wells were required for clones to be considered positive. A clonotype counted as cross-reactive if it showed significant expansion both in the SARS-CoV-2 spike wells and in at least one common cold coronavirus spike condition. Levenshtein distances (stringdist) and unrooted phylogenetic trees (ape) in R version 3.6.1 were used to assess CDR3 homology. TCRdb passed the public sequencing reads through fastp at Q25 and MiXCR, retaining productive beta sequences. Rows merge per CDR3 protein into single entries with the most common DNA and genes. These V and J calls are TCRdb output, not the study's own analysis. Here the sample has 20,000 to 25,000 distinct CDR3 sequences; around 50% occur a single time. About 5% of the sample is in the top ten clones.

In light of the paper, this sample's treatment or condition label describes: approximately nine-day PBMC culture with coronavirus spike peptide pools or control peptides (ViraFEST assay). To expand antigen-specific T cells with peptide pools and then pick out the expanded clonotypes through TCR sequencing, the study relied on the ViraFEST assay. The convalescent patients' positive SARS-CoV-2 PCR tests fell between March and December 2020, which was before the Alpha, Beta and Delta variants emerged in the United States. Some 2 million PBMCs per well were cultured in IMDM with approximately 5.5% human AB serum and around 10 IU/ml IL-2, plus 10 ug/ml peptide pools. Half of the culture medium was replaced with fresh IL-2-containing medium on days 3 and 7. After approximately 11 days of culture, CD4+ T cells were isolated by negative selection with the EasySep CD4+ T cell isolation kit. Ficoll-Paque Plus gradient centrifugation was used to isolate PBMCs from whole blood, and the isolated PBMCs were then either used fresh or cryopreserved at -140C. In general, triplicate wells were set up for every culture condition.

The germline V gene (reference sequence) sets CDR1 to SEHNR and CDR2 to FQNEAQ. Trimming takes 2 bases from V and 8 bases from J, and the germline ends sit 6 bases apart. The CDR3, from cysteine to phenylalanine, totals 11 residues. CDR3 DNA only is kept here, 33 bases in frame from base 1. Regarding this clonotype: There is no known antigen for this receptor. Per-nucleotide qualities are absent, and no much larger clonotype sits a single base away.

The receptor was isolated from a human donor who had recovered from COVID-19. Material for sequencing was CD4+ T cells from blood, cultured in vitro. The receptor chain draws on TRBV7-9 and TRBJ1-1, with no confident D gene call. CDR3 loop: CASSLSGEAFF. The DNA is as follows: TGTGCCAGCAGCTTATCCGGGGAAGCTTTCTTT. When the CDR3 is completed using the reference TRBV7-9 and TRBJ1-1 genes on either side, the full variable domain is DTGVSQNPRHKITKRGQNVTFRCDPISEHNRLYWYRQTLGQGPEFLTYFQNEAQLEKSRLLSDRFSAERPKGSFSTLEIQRTEQGDSAMYLCASSLSGEAFFGQGTRLTVV.